The clone carrying this T cell receptor beta chain appeared a few times. Its antigen is not known. Specified treatment: 10-day PBMC culture with coronavirus spike peptide pools or control peptides (ViraFEST assay). The sample is drawn from a study of vaccination and CD4 T cells after COVID-19. Sequencing of the DNA from cultured CD4+ T cells was carried out with the Oncomine TCR Beta short-read assay. From CD4+ T cells that had been cultured, genomic DNA was extracted. From the PCR reads, TCRdb called clonotypes with MiXCR, one entry per CDR3 protein. The sample lists some 12,000 distinct CDR3 sequences; less than 40% were seen once. The CDR3 runs to 15 residues. CDR1 is LNHDA, CDR2 SQIVND, per germline (reference sequence). The V end lost 6 bases, the J end lost 9 bases, and 21 bases lay between the germline ends.

The chain couples TRBV19 to TRBJ1-3; D possibly corresponds to TRBD1 (6 bases). This clonotype originated in a human donor with COVID-19. The sequenced sample was cultured CD4+ T cells from blood. CDR3 in amino acids: CASRPTGDILPTIYF. For the CDR3, the DNA is TGTGCCAGTAGGCCCACGGGGGACATCCTACCCACCATATATTTT.